The rows below give T cell receptor beta chains drawn from one sample of a study of graft-versus-host responses after intestinal transplantation. Their antigens remain unidentified. Profiled with immunoSEQ multiplex PCR; TCRdb holds only in-frame clones, not every one. The sample includes more than 65,000 clones, less than 95% of them seen just once. Specimen: unstimulated CD8+ T cells sorted from spleen or lymph node cells, collected before intestinal transplant. The receptor set was obtained from a human donor who received an intestinal transplant. Both conserved end residues are part of each CDR3. Fields, in order: J gene, D gene, V gene, clone size, CDR3 protein, CDR3 DNA. A D gene is named only where the DNA matches it firmly. Where a row states a size, it is once, few, many or the class of an expanded clone; other rows omit it.

J: TRBJ2-7
D: TRBD2
V: TRBV4-1
size: .
CDR3: CASSQAGGEQYF
DNA: TGCGCCAGCAGCCAAGCGGGGGGAGAGCAGTACTTC

J: TRBJ2-1
D: .
V: TRBV14
size: .
CDR3: CASSNGPRGEQFF
DNA: TGTGCCAGCAGCAACGGCCCCCGGGGTGAGCAGTTCTTC

J: TRBJ2-2
D: TRBD1
V: TRBV27
size: .
CDR3: CASSLPPGQGGTGELFF
DNA: TGTGCCAGCAGTTTACCTCCCGGACAGGGGGGCACCGGGGAGCTGTTTTTT

J: TRBJ2-1
D: TRBD2
V: TRBV9
size: .
CDR3: CASSFSGGDNEQFF
DNA: TGTGCCAGCAGCTTTAGCGGGGGGGACAATGAGCAGTTCTTC

J: TRBJ2-7
D: TRBD1
V: TRBV5-4
size: .
CDR3: CASSSRTQGREEQYF
DNA: TGTGCCAGCAGCTCCCGAACACAGGGGAGAGAGGAGCAGTACTTC

J: TRBJ2-2
D: .
V: TRBV29-1
size: medium-sized
CDR3: CSVDRQGGTGELFF
DNA: TGCAGCGTTGATAGGCAGGGAGGCACCGGGGAGCTGTTTTTT

J: TRBJ1-2
D: .
V: TRBV18
size: .
CDR3: CASSPPQGGYGYTF
DNA: TGTGCCAGCTCACCCCCCCAGGGAGGCTATGGCTACACCTTC

J: TRBJ2-7
D: TRBD1
V: TRBV4-1
size: .
CDR3: CASSPTGGYYEQYF
DNA: TGCGCCAGCAGCCCGACAGGGGGGTACTACGAGCAGTACTTC

J: TRBJ1-6
D: .
V: TRBV5-6
size: few
CDR3: CASSWEPGNSPLHF
DNA: TGTGCCAGCAGCTGGGAGCCTGGTAATTCACCCCTCCACTTT

J: TRBJ2-7
D: .
V: TRBV9
size: once
CDR3: CASSHGQGAYEQYF
DNA: TGTGCCAGCAGCCATGGACAAGGGGCGTACGAGCAGTACTTC

J: TRBJ2-7
D: .
V: TRBV7-2
size: .
CDR3: CASSLGGLRPYEQYF
DNA: TGTGCCAGCAGCTTGGGGGGACTTCGGCCTTACGAGCAGTACTTC

J: TRBJ2-3
D: .
V: TRBV29-1
size: .
CDR3: CSVEQHGGDTQYF
DNA: TGCAGCGTTGAACAGCACGGGGGAGATACGCAGTATTTT

J: TRBJ1-1
D: .
V: TRBV13
size: .
CDR3: CASTGTTEAFF
DNA: TGTGCCAGCACGGGGACAACTGAAGCTTTCTTT

J: TRBJ2-1
D: .
V: TRBV19
size: once
CDR3: CASSGGNEQFF
DNA: TGTGCCAGTAGTGGCGGCAATGAGCAGTTCTTC

J: TRBJ1-6
D: .
V: TRBV9
size: .
CDR3: CASSDWAGESPLHF
DNA: TGTGCCAGCAGCGATTGGGCCGGGGAATCACCCCTCCACTTT

J: TRBJ2-1
D: .
V: TRBV7-6
size: .
CDR3: CASSPGGNEQFF
DNA: TGTGCCAGCAGCCCTGGGGGGAATGAGCAGTTCTTC

J: TRBJ1-1
D: TRBD1
V: TRBV7-9
size: once
CDR3: CASSPAGTVHTEAFF
DNA: TGTGCCAGCAGCCCAGCCGGGACAGTACACACTGAAGCTTTCTTT

J: TRBJ2-3
D: .
V: TRBV6-4
size: once
CDR3: CASSATGTSTDTQYF
DNA: TGTGCCAGCAGTGCCACCGGGACTAGCACAGATACGCAGTATTTT

J: TRBJ1-2
D: .
V: TRBV10-3
size: .
CDR3: CATEPHGAPGYTF
DNA: TGTGCCACGGAACCTCACGGTGCGCCAGGGTACACCTTC

J: TRBJ1-2
D: .
V: TRBV27
size: .
CDR3: CASQPRGLGYGYTF
DNA: TGTGCCAGCCAGCCCAGGGGTCTAGGCTATGGCTACACCTTC

J: TRBJ2-1
D: .
V: TRBV5-1
size: .
CDR3: CASSLSGSHEQFF
DNA: TGCGCCAGCAGCTTGTCCGGTTCGCATGAGCAGTTCTTC

J: TRBJ1-1
D: .
V: TRBV5-5
size: .
CDR3: CASSSDLETEAFF
DNA: TGTGCCAGCAGCTCGGACTTAGAAACTGAAGCTTTCTTT

J: TRBJ1-4
D: TRBD1
V: TRBV6-5
size: .
CDR3: CASSYGTGGANEKLFF
DNA: TGTGCCAGCAGTTACGGAACAGGGGGGGCTAATGAAAAACTGTTTTTT

J: TRBJ1-1
D: .
V: TRBV5-6
size: .
CDR3: CASSPVGAEAFF
DNA: TGTGCCAGCAGCCCCGTCGGGGCTGAAGCTTTCTTT

J: TRBJ2-1
D: TRBD2
V: TRBV29-1
size: .
CDR3: CSVEDTPGLGGEQFF
DNA: TGCAGCGTTGAAGATACCCCGGGACTAGGGGGAGAGCAGTTCTTC

J: TRBJ1-1
D: .
V: TRBV19
size: .
CDR3: CASRETENTEAFF
DNA: TGTGCCAGTAGGGAGACCGAGAACACTGAAGCTTTCTTT

J: TRBJ1-1
D: .
V: TRBV6-1
size: .
CDR3: CASSVGGNTEAFF
DNA: TGTGCCAGCTCCGTAGGGGGAAACACTGAAGCTTTCTTT

J: TRBJ2-3
D: .
V: TRBV27
size: .
CDR3: CATVGLLTDTQYF
DNA: TGTGCCACCGTGGGACTCCTCACAGATACGCAGTATTTT

J: TRBJ2-7
D: TRBD1
V: TRBV7-9
size: .
CDR3: CASSSTSGTASYEQYF
DNA: TGTGCCAGCAGCTCGACCTCCGGGACAGCCTCCTACGAGCAGTACTTC

J: TRBJ2-7
D: .
V: TRBV4-1
size: .
CDR3: CASSQDGRGDYEQYF
DNA: TGCGCCAGCAGCCAAGACGGCAGGGGGGACTACGAGCAGTACTTC

J: TRBJ2-5
D: TRBD2
V: TRBV5-1
size: .
CDR3: CASSPSGGYQETQYF
DNA: TGCGCCAGCAGCCCTAGCGGGGGGTACCAAGAGACCCAGTACTTC

J: TRBJ1-2
D: .
V: TRBV9
size: .
CDR3: CASSVAPRGSSDYGYTF
DNA: TGTGCCAGCAGCGTAGCCCCGCGGGGGAGCTCGGACTATGGCTACACCTTC

J: TRBJ1-6
D: .
V: TRBV6-1
size: .
CDR3: CASSESRPGVSPLHF
DNA: TGTGCCAGCAGTGAATCCCGGCCAGGGGTATCACCCCTCCACTTT

J: TRBJ1-2
D: .
V: TRBV19
size: .
CDR3: CASSPEGERGYGYTF
DNA: TGTGCCAGTAGTCCAGAAGGGGAACGCGGCTATGGCTACACCTTC

J: TRBJ1-5
D: .
V: TRBV10-1
size: .
CDR3: CASSPTGGNQPQHF
DNA: TGCGCCAGCAGTCCAACGGGGGGCAATCAGCCCCAGCATTTT

J: TRBJ1-1
D: .
V: TRBV10-2
size: .
CDR3: CASSQGNTEAFF
DNA: TGCGCCAGCAGTCAGGGGAACACTGAAGCTTTCTTT

J: TRBJ1-4
D: TRBD1
V: TRBV7-2
size: .
CDR3: CASSLVAGQSRVVEKLFF
DNA: TGTGCCAGCAGCTTAGTTGCGGGACAGAGCCGGGTTGTCGAAAAACTGTTTTTT

J: TRBJ1-5
D: TRBD1
V: TRBV6-5
size: .
CDR3: CASSYGDSSDQPQHF
DNA: TGTGCCAGCAGTTATGGGGACAGTTCAGATCAGCCCCAGCATTTT

J: TRBJ2-1
D: .
V: TRBV7-3
size: .
CDR3: CASSLTGRDEQFF
DNA: TGTGCCAGCAGCTTAACAGGCCGGGATGAGCAGTTCTTC

J: TRBJ2-7
D: TRBD1
V: TRBV5-4
size: .
CDR3: CASSLGTGTNSYEQYF
DNA: TGTGCCAGCAGCTTGGGGACAGGGACGAACTCCTACGAGCAGTACTTC

J: TRBJ2-1
D: TRBD2
V: TRBV2
size: .
CDR3: CASEPSGPSGGRGVFF
DNA: TGTGCCAGCGAACCTAGCGGACCTAGCGGGGGACGTGGGGTGTTCTTC

J: TRBJ2-7
D: TRBD1
V: TRBV7-3
size: .
CDR3: CASSLRGGPSYEQYF
DNA: TGTGCCAGCAGCTTACGAGGGGGCCCCTCCTACGAGCAGTACTTC

J: TRBJ2-7
D: .
V: TRBV7-6
size: .
CDR3: CASSLGLGSYEQYF
DNA: TGTGCCAGCAGCTTAGGACTCGGCTCCTACGAGCAGTACTTC

J: TRBJ1-1
D: .
V: TRBV7-2
size: .
CDR3: CASSLMAGTEAFF
DNA: TGTGCCAGCAGCTTAATGGCAGGGACTGAAGCTTTCTTT

J: TRBJ2-2
D: TRBD1
V: TRBV11-2
size: .
CDR3: CASGSLDRGAGELFF
DNA: TGTGCCAGCGGGTCCTTAGACAGGGGCGCCGGGGAGCTGTTTTTT

J: TRBJ2-1
D: .
V: TRBV4-1
size: .
CDR3: CASRGSWNEQFF
DNA: TGCGCCAGCAGGGGGAGTTGGAATGAGCAGTTCTTC

J: TRBJ1-2
D: TRBD1
V: TRBV5-8
size: .
CDR3: CASSSNRGIYGYTF
DNA: TGTGCCAGCAGCTCGAACAGGGGGATCTATGGCTACACCTTC

J: TRBJ2-1
D: .
V: TRBV7-9
size: .
CDR3: CASSLAGAQVHEQFF
DNA: TGTGCCAGCAGCTTAGCTGGGGCTCAGGTGCATGAGCAGTTCTTC

J: TRBJ1-5
D: .
V: TRBV27
size: .
CDR3: CASGLSRQPQHF
DNA: TGTGCCAGCGGACTCTCACGTCAGCCCCAGCATTTT

J: TRBJ2-7
D: .
V: TRBV9
size: .
CDR3: CASSPSPGVIDEQYF
DNA: TGTGCCAGCAGCCCCTCTCCCGGGGTAATCGACGAGCAGTACTTC

J: TRBJ2-7
D: TRBD2
V: TRBV4-1
size: .
CDR3: CASSQFASGGSYEQYF
DNA: TGCGCCAGCAGCCAATTCGCCAGCGGGGGCTCCTACGAGCAGTACTTC

J: TRBJ2-5
D: TRBD2
V: TRBV13
size: .
CDR3: CASSLRTSGRDQETQYF
DNA: TGTGCCAGCAGCCTCCGGACTAGCGGGAGGGATCAAGAGACCCAGTACTTC

J: TRBJ1-2
D: .
V: TRBV13
size: .
CDR3: CASSLWSGGEPEYGYTF
DNA: TGTGCCAGCAGCTTATGGAGCGGGGGAGAGCCGGAATATGGCTACACCTTC

J: TRBJ1-6
D: .
V: TRBV11-1
size: .
CDR3: CASSFVRNSPLHF
DNA: TGTGCCAGCAGCTTCGTCAGGAATTCACCCCTCCACTTT

J: TRBJ1-1
D: TRBD1
V: TRBV7-9
size: .
CDR3: CASSSGTGGLGTEAFF
DNA: TGTGCCAGCAGCTCGGGGACAGGGGGCTTGGGTACTGAAGCTTTCTTT

J: TRBJ2-1
D: .
V: TRBV7-6
size: .
CDR3: CASSLAAGVYNEQFF
DNA: TGTGCCAGCAGCTTGGCCGCGGGCGTCTACAATGAGCAGTTCTTC

J: TRBJ1-6
D: TRBD1
V: TRBV5-1
size: medium-sized
CDR3: CASSQGQGTYNSPLHF
DNA: TGCGCCAGCAGCCAGGGACAGGGGACTTATAATTCACCCCTCCACTTT